This T cell receptor beta chain emerged from a study of blood T cell repertoires in COVID-19. Study-level information: Sources were T cells, B-cell-depleted T cells, or PBMCs; the material itself was cDNA or gDNA.

The CDR3 runs to 11 residues. V shed 10 bases and J shed 2 bases, with 8 bases lying between them. Germline CDR1 LNHDA, CDR2 SQIVND (reference sequence). The repertoire was sequenced with immunoSEQ multiplex PCR; TCRdb's copy has only in-frame clones and lacks some. The data contain around 400,000 clones, around 87% of them singletons. Sequencing was performed on peripheral blood. This sequence joins TRBV19 and TRBJ1-2, with D unclear. The clonotype was recovered from a woman between 55 and 75 years old with COVID-19, enrolled during active disease. CDR3 nucleotide sequence: TGTGCCATTAAGAGGAACTATGGCTACACCTTC. This gives the protein CAIKRNYGYTF. The full variable domain, in which reference TRBV19 and TRBJ1-2 provide the parts outside the CDR3, is DGGITQSPKYLFRKEGQNVTLSCEQNLNHDAMYWYRQDPGQGLRLIYYSQIVNDFQKGDIAEGYSVSREKKESFPLTVTSAQKNPTAFYLCAIKRNYGYTFGSGTRLTVV.